The sequence of this T cell receptor beta chain was determined in a study of Ad26.COV2.S vaccination and SARS-CoV-2 variants. The wider study: The donor participated in the COV1001 trial, in its Ad26.COV2.S arm. Notes on the study in general: Reports say spike-specific CD8+ and CD4+ T cell responses covered substantial breadth after vaccination.

Sequencing used immunoSEQ multiplex PCR; TCRdb keeps in-frame clones, though not all of them. The repertoire holds some 340,000 clones, with 85% as singletons. Germline CDR1 is KGHSH and CDR2 is LQKENI. Trimming removed 3 bases from V and 6 bases from J; junction bases left unmatched: 5. The CDR3 runs 15 residues. This clone has a handful of counts. What it recognizes is unknown. Specified treatment: over 15 received Ad26.COV2.S at low or high dose, single or two shots; roughly five received placebo; per-sample allocation not given. The samples were gathered on day 63 after the first injection of vaccine or placebo. In the vaccine, an Ad26 vector expressed the SARS-CoV-2 spike of the Wuhan strain.

The sequenced sample was peripheral blood, obtained in a trial of Ad26.COV2.S vaccine versus placebo. This receptor was obtained from a person aged 18-65 years who received the Ad26.COV2.S COVID-19 vaccine or a placebo. The chain couples TRBV18 to TRBJ1-6; 7 nucleotides agree with TRBD1. The CDR3 here is CASSPNRGGNSPLHF. CDR3 DNA: TGTGCCAGCTCACCGAACAGGGGAGGTAATTCACCCCTCCACTTT.